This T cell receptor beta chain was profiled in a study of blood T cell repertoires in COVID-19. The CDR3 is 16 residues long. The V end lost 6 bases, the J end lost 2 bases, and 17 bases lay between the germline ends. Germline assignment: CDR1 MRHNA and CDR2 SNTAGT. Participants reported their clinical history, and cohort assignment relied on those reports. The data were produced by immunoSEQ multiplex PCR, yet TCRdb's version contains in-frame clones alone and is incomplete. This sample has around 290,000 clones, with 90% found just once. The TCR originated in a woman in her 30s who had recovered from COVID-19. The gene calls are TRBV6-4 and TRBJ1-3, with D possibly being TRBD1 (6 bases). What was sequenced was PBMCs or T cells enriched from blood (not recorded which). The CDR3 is CASRWGQGVTGNTIYF. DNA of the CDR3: TGTGCCAGCAGGTGGGGGCAGGGAGTCACTGGAAACACCATATATTTT.